The 8 T cell receptor beta chains below were found in one sample sequenced in a study of graft-versus-host responses after intestinal transplantation. Here immunoSEQ multiplex PCR was the method, and the copy in TCRdb shows in-frame clones only, minus some. The sample contains about 25,000 clones, 70% to 90% of which appear only once. The sequenced sample was PBMCs, obtained 463 days after intestinal transplant. The origin of the receptors is a human patient who received an intestinal transplant, so some T cells may come from the graft donor.

This CDR3 reads CSVGIVRLADSYEQYF. The CDR3 coding sequence is TGCAGCGTTGGGATTGTAAGACTAGCCGATTCCTACGAGCAGTACTTC. The V gene is TRBV29-1, the J gene TRBJ2-7, with TRBD2 matching over 7 bases. CDR1 SQVTM and CDR2 ANQGSEA come from the germline V gene. The CDR3 consists of 16 residues. The J segment lost 1 base and the V segment lost 4 bases, leaving 13 bases of the junction unmatched.

This chain connects TRBV6-5 to TRBJ2-7; tentatively, D is TRBD2 (6 bases). Germline V lookup: CDR1 MNHEY, CDR2 SVGAGI. The CDR3 length is 15 residues. V gave up 8 bases and J gave up 3 bases, with 20 bases separating them. The CDR3 DNA follows: TGTGCCAGCTTTTTCGAGTTGGGCGGGAACTACGAGCAGTACTTC. Translation gives CASFFELGGNYEQYF.

This chain connects TRBV19 to TRBJ2-7; 7 bases align to TRBD1. Germline V gene lookup returns CDR1 LNHDA and CDR2 SQIVND (reference sequence). This CDR3 region has 15 residues. J lost 4 bases, V lost 5 bases, and 11 bases had no gene match. CDR3 nucleotides: TGTGCCAGTAGTGCCTTTCCGGGACAGAGTTACGAGCAGTACTTC. Protein sequence: CASSAFPGQSYEQYF.

The chain is built from TRBV29-1 and TRBJ1-1, with no clear D. Deletions cut 4 bases from V and 0 bases from J, with 6 bases between. Germline assignment: CDR1 SQVTM and CDR2 ANQGSEA. The CDR3 contains 12 residues. The CDR3 DNA reads as TGCAGCGTTGGAGGCTTGAACACTGAAGCTTTCTTT. Translated: CSVGGLNTEAFF.

V and J are TRBV4-2 and TRBJ2-1, with 10 bases lining up with TRBD1. J lost 5 bases, V lost 3 bases, and 1 base had no gene match. CDR1 LGHNA and CDR2 YNFKEQ come from the germline V gene. This CDR3 has 14 residues. The CDR3 region has the DNA TGTGCCAGCAGCCAGGGACAGGGGAACAATGAGCAGTTCTTC. Protein sequence: CASSQGQGNNEQFF.

This clone was counted once. The rearrangement uses TRBV28 and TRBJ1-2; D unresolved. V lost 4 bases to trimming and J lost 4 bases, with 7 bases between them. Germline V lookup: CDR1 MDHEN, CDR2 SYDVKM. This CDR3 contains 12 residues. The CDR3 bases are TGTGCCAGCAGTTCGACTCTCTATGGCTACACCTTC. As protein: CASSSTLYGYTF.

The CDR3 protein is CASSGSGGLRYEQFF. Here the CDR3 DNA reads TGCGCCAGCAGCGGCTCCGGGGGGTTGAGGTATGAGCAGTTCTTC. J is TRBJ2-1 and V is TRBV5-1; 7 bases map to TRBD2. The length of the CDR3 is 15 residues. With 4 bases clipped from V and 8 bases from J, the junction kept 12 bases outside the gene matches. CDR1 and CDR2 (germline): SGHRS, YFSETQ.

This chain uses TRBV6-1 with TRBJ2-7, with D perhaps matching TRBD2 (5 bases). Germline CDR1 reads MNHNS; CDR2 reads SASEGT. This CDR3 contains 15 residues. Deletions cut 2 bases from V and 4 bases from J, with 15 bases between. CDR3 sequence reads: CASSELRAEPYEQYF. In DNA form, the CDR3 reads TGTGCCAGCAGTGAACTTAGAGCGGAGCCGTACGAGCAGTACTTC.